This entry lists 6 T cell receptor beta chains sequenced from one sample in a study of cytomegalovirus exposure and HLA in healthy donors. Both 60 Vbeta primers and 13 Jbeta primers went into the PCR. The data were produced by immunoSEQ multiplex PCR, yet TCRdb's version contains in-frame clones alone and is incomplete. Of nearly 95,000 clones in the sample, roughly three fifths were seen once. What was sequenced was PBMCs. Receptors originate from a woman aged 30 to 39 in good health and CMV-seronegative.

The chain carries TRBV6-1 and TRBJ2-5; the D is unclear. Trimming took 2 bases from V and 7 from J, leaving 14 bases between them. CDR3 size: 14 residues. Germline-derived CDR1 and CDR2 are MNHNS and SASEGT. CDR3 residues: CASSEYLTPGTQYF. As DNA, the CDR3 is TGTGCCAGCAGTGAATATCTCACCCCCGGGACCCAGTACTTC.

This chain joins TRBV10-3 and TRBJ1-4; TRBD1 agrees at 7 bases. V lost 0 bases and J lost 10; bases outside the gene matches: 14. This CDR3 is built from 17 residues. Germline-derived CDR1 and CDR2 are ENHRY and SYGVKD. CDR3 protein: CAISESVHQQGERKLFF. The CDR3 region has the DNA TGTGCCATCAGTGAGTCTGTCCATCAGCAGGGGGAACGAAAACTGTTTTTT.

This clone appeared a few times. The chain employs TRBV5-1 and TRBJ2-5; TRBD2 agrees at 8 bases. This CDR3 region has 17 residues. Trimming removed 4 bases from V and 0 bases from J; junction bases left unmatched: 11. The germline CDR1 and CDR2 sequences are SGHRS and YFSETQ. As DNA, the CDR3 is TGCGCCAGCAGCACCGGGGGGCCGGGGGGGTACCAAGAGACCCAGTACTTC. It translates to CASSTGGPGGYQETQYF.

The chain carries TRBV19 and TRBJ2-3; D is unresolved. The germline V and J ends were trimmed by 7 bases and 6 bases, with 23 bases remaining between them. Looked up from germline, CDR1 is LNHDA and CDR2 is SQIVND (reference sequence). The CDR3 is 16 amino acids. Here the CDR3 reads CASTRYGAGSMDTQYF. The DNA for the CDR3 is TGTGCCAGTACCAGATACGGCGCAGGATCAATGGATACGCAGTATTTT.

The V gene is TRBV28, the J gene TRBJ2-5; 9 nucleotides match TRBD1. Judging by the DNA end, TRBJ2-7 fits better; the J call may be wrong. This CDR3 contains 15 residues. Germline V lookup: CDR1 MDHEN, CDR2 SYDVKM. The CDR3 coding sequence is TGTGCCAGCAGAGCCCCGGGACAGGGTCCGTACGAGCAGTACTTC. Protein: CASRAPGQGPYEQYF.

V is TRBV27 and J is TRBJ2-7, with 7 bases matching TRBD1. Unmatched junction bases numbered 3, after V lost 6 bases and J lost 1 base. From germline, CDR1 is MNHEY and CDR2 SMNVEV (reference sequence). This CDR3 has 13 residues. The CDR3 loop reads CASRPGQSYEQYF. The CDR3 nucleotides are TGTGCCAGCAGACCGGGACAGTCCTACGAGCAGTACTTC.